The T cell receptor (beta chain) under discussion was sequenced for a study of cytomegalovirus exposure and HLA in healthy donors. Notes on the study in general: Researchers reported in a later analysis that a missense DCLRE1C variant was tied to TCR beta V- and J-gene trimming. When a later analysis was performed, an Asian-associated ancestry cluster reportedly had fewer N-insertions than the approximately 700-donor mean. Certain indistinguishable V segments, among them TRBV6-2 and TRBV6-3, were excluded.

The study ran its PCR with 60 Vbeta and 13 Jbeta primers. Sequenced by immunoSEQ multiplex PCR; TCRdb stores in-frame clones only, minus some. The sample yields more than 95,000 clones, approximately 83% seen once. Comments on this clone: The antigen remains undetermined.

Donors consisted of healthy bone marrow donors. The germline V gene encodes CDR1 SEHNR and CDR2 FQNEAQ (reference sequence). CDR3 size: 15 residues. V was pared by 6 bases and J by 0 bases, with 12 bases between. Sequencing was performed on PBMCs. This TCR was sampled from a man aged 18 to 35 in good health and CMV-seronegative. This chain uses TRBV7-9 with TRBJ1-3; weak D call: TRBD1 (6 bases). The CDR3 DNA follows: TGTGCCAGCAGTCCGACAGGACTCTCTGGAAACACCATATATTTT. Its protein product is CASSPTGLSGNTIYF.